In this sample, the clone carrying this T cell receptor beta chain turned up once. Its antigen is not identified. Repertoires were generated with immunoSEQ multiplex PCR, while TCRdb's copy carries only in-frame clones and drops some. The table has 190,000 or so clones, around 81% seen once. Germline V gives CDR1 MNHNS, CDR2 SASEGT. The CDR3 contains 15 residues. With 10 bases removed from V and 0 bases from J, the gap between germline ends came to 16 bases. These data are taken from a study of cytomegalovirus exposure and HLA in healthy donors. Study results and limitations: Cytomegalovirus-associated status was assigned to about 160 TCR beta chains. In vitro experiments confirmed that a few CMV-associated chains were specific for CMV antigens. In the approximately 130 validation repertoires, a later analysis found that first-cohort TCR clusters tended to co-occur. Rare TCR sequences predominated, though certain public TCRs were found in many donors.

Specimen: PBMCs. This sequence originates from a young woman in good health and CMV-seropositive. The gene calls are TRBV6-1 and TRBJ2-1, with D possibly matching TRBD2 (6 bases). The CDR3 loop reads CATDKDGSSYNEQFF. CDR3 in DNA: TGTGCCACCGATAAGGACGGGAGCTCCTACAATGAGCAGTTCTTC.